One sample yielded the 10 T cell receptor beta chains listed below, sequenced in a study of read filtering for tumor transcriptome and immune sequencing. This library used roughly 0.4 ug RNA and molecular barcoded adaptors spanning alpha/delta and beta/gamma chains. TCRdb fed the reads into MiXCR, producing one record per CDR3 protein. The sample yields 62,000 or so distinct CDR3 sequences, 14% seen once. Sequenced material: a population of CD138-negative cells sorted from bone marrow. The receptors were gathered from a donor at least 40 years old with multiple myeloma.

At least ten counts were recorded for this clonotype. V and J are TRBV20-1 and TRBJ1-5; D might be TRBD1 (5 bases). Trimming stripped 7 bases from V and 0 bases from J, with 13 bases between. The CDR3 contains 14 residues. Per germline, CDR1 DFQATT and CDR2 SNEGSKA (reference sequence). CDR3 protein: CSGTGEYSNQPQHF. CDR3 coding DNA: TGCAGTGGTACAGGCGAGTATAGCAATCAGCCCCAGCATTTT.

This clonotype was detected many times. This rearrangement joins TRBV28 to TRBJ2-1; weak D call: TRBD2 (6 bases). V was clipped by 8 bases and J by 7 bases, with 24 bases between them. Germline V CDR1 and CDR2: MDHEN, SYDVKM. This CDR3 comprises 16 residues. CDR3 sequence (DNA): TGTGCCAGCCTTCCCTTCCGCAGTGGCGGGGTTAATGAGCAGTTCTTC. This translates into CASLPFRSGGVNEQFF.

In its sample, this clonotype was seen many times. This chain uses TRBV5-1 with TRBJ1-4; TRBD1 is a possible D gene (6 bases). The CDR3 has 14 amino acids. The V and J ends lost 2 bases and 5 bases respectively, with 10 bases between them. Germline CDR1 reads SGHRS; CDR2 reads YFSETQ. CDR3 region: CASSFGGVNEKLFF. CDR3 in DNA: TGCGCCAGCAGCTTCGGGGGCGTCAATGAAAAACTGTTTTTT.

This clonotype was counted only a few times. At one of its ends the junction is not consistent with the germline gene, which may arise from a read error. The rearrangement links TRBV10-3 to TRBJ1-1; D is uncertain. Germline CDR1 ENHRY, CDR2 SYGVKD. The CDR3 has 12 amino acids. CDR3 sequence reads: CGIGHHGTEAFF. The CDR3, as DNA: TGTGGCATCGGGCACCATGGCACTGAAGCTTTCTTT.

This clonotype came up many times. The chain couples TRBV7-2 to TRBJ2-3, with D perhaps TRBD2 (6 bases). V was clipped by 1 base and J by 3 bases, with 8 bases between them. This CDR3 contains 14 residues. Germline V gene sequence: CDR1 SGHTA, CDR2 FQGNSA. Here the CDR3 reads CASSLVGRTDTQYF. The CDR3 region has the DNA TGTGCCAGCAGCTTAGTAGGGAGGACAGATACGCAGTATTTT.

This clonotype was seen only a few times. This sequence may be a read error, since a much larger clone differs from it by one base. This CDR3 is CASGFGSEQFF. The CDR3 nucleotides read TGTGCCAGCGGCTTTGGGAGTGAGCAGTTCTTC. The V and J genes are TRBV7-3 and TRBJ2-1, with D perhaps TRBD2 (5 bases). Germline V gene sequence: CDR1 SGHTA, CDR2 FQGTGA. The CDR3 is made up of 11 amino acids. Complete variable domain (other parts from reference TRBV7-3 and TRBJ2-1): GAGVSQTPSNKVTEKGKYVELRCDPISGHTALYWYRQSLGQGPEFLIYFQGTGAADDSGLPNDRFFAVRPEGSVSTLKIQRTERGDSAVYLCASGFGSEQFFGPGTRLTVL.

This clonotype was observed many times. The chain recombines TRBV5-1 with TRBJ1-5, with TRBD1 matching over 7 bases. J gave up 4 bases and V 1 base, and 2 bases lay outside the gene matches. This CDR3 is built from 14 residues. Germline values: CDR1 SGHRS, CDR2 YFSETQ. This CDR3 is CASSLSGGNQPQHF. DNA of the CDR3: TGCGCCAGCAGCTTGTCAGGGGGAAATCAGCCCCAGCATTTT.

This clonotype occurred many times. The chain employs TRBV11-2 and TRBJ2-3, with TRBD1 matching 7 bases. This CDR3 spans 15 amino acids. J gave up 0 bases and V 1 base, and 1 base lay outside the gene matches. Germline CDR1 SGHAT, CDR2 FQNNGV. In DNA form, the CDR3 reads TGTGCCAGCAGCTTAGCAGGGGGTAGCACAGATACGCAGTATTTT. Protein: CASSLAGGSTDTQYF.

This sequence joins TRBV11-2 and TRBJ2-7, with 9 nucleotides matching TRBD1. In germline, CDR1 is SGHAT, CDR2 FQNNGV. J gave up 4 bases and V 1 base, and 5 bases lay outside the gene matches. The length of the CDR3 is 15 residues. The CDR3: CASSLVGTGFYEQYF. Written as DNA, the CDR3 is TGTGCCAGCAGCTTAGTCGGGACAGGGTTTTACGAGCAGTACTTC.

This clonotype was detected ten times or more. The chain employs TRBV5-1 and TRBJ2-7, with 12 bases aligning to TRBD2. The V gene's germline CDR1 is SGHRS and CDR2 YFSETQ. Germline trimming cut 0 bases from V and 3 bases from J; bases unmatched to any gene: 7. The CDR3 consists of 17 residues. CDR3 protein: CASSLAPLAGGFYEQYF. The CDR3, as DNA: TGCGCCAGCAGCTTGGCTCCCCTAGCGGGAGGGTTCTACGAGCAGTACTTC.